These 7 T cell receptor beta chains came from one sample sequenced in a study of cytomegalovirus exposure and HLA in healthy donors. This PCR relied on a set of 60 Vbeta primers and 13 Jbeta primers. Libraries were prepared by immunoSEQ multiplex PCR; TCRdb keeps only in-frame clonotypes and omits some of them. Among 200,000 or so clones, over 65% were seen once, and the ten largest hold roughly 0.1%. Sequences were obtained from PBMCs. Receptors originate from a boy between 2 and 15 years old in good health and CMV-seronegative.

This clone was counted between two and nine times. This chain connects TRBV5-4 to TRBJ1-1; no firm D call. V was shortened by 4 bases and J by 1 base, with 11 bases between the two germline ends. From germline, CDR1 is SGHNT and CDR2 YYREEE (reference sequence). This CDR3 region has 14 residues. The CDR3 nucleotides are TGTGCCAGCAGCCCTACCTCCGGGAACACTGAAGCTTTCTTT. Translation gives CASSPTSGNTEAFF.

The rearrangement links TRBV19 to TRBJ2-7; the D gene is possibly TRBD1 (5 bases). The V end was cut by 8 bases, the J end by 4 bases, with 18 bases between. The CDR3 extends over 14 amino acids. Germline V gives CDR1 LNHDA, CDR2 SQIVND (reference sequence). CDR3 amino acids: CASSSAGSLYEQYF. The CDR3 DNA follows: TGTGCCAGTTCTTCGGCAGGGTCATTGTACGAGCAGTACTTC.

This chain joins TRBV7-2 and TRBJ1-6; weak D call: TRBD1 (6 bases). This CDR3 spans 15 amino acids. Germline CDR1 and CDR2: SGHTA and FQGNSA. V was shortened by 4 bases and J by 1 base, with 8 bases between the two germline ends. The chain's CDR3 is CASSSTGSYNSPLHF. CDR3 coding DNA: TGTGCCAGCAGCTCCACAGGGTCCTATAATTCACCCCTCCACTTT. The full variable domain, rest sourced from reference TRBV7-2 and TRBJ1-6, is GAGVSQSPSNKVTEKGKDVELRCDPISGHTALYWYRQSLGQGLEFLIYFQGNSAPDKSGLPSDRFSAERTGGSVSTLTIQRTQQEDSAVYLCASSSTGSYNSPLHFGNGTRLTVT.

This rearrangement joins TRBV9 to TRBJ2-6; D is possibly TRBD2 (5 bases). V lost 3 bases, J lost 0 bases, and 16 bases lay in between. The CDR3 extends over 18 amino acids. Per the germline V gene, CDR1 is SGDLS and CDR2 is YYNGEE. The CDR3 bases are TGTGCCAGCAGCGGTCGGGGAGCTTTATCCTCTGGGGCCAACGTCCTGACTTTC. It encodes CASSGRGALSSGANVLTF. The full variable domain, with the rest looked up from reference TRBV9 and TRBJ2-6, is DSGVTQTPKHLITATGQRVTLRCSPRSGDLSVYWYQQSLDQGLQFLIQYYNGEERAKGNILERFSAQQFPDLHSELNLSSLELGDSALYFCASSGRGALSSGANVLTFGAGSRLTVL.

The chain has TRBV6-5 and TRBJ2-7, with TRBD1 matching over 8 bases. V lost 6 bases, J lost 1 base, and 5 bases stayed unmatched. The CDR3 totals 14 residues. In germline, CDR1 is MNHEY, CDR2 SVGAGI. CDR3 bases: TGTGCCAGCAGCCCCCGGGACAGGTCCTACGAGCAGTACTTC. Encoded protein: CASSPRDRSYEQYF.

This rearrangement joins TRBV5-6 to TRBJ2-2, with 9 bases matching TRBD2. The CDR3 length is 17 residues. Germline assignment: CDR1 SGHDT and CDR2 YYEEEE. V dropped 3 bases and J dropped 7; count of bases not matched to a gene: 13. The CDR3 is CASSSRWAGGLNGELFF. The CDR3 bases are TGTGCCAGCAGCTCCCGTTGGGCGGGGGGGCTTAACGGGGAGCTGTTTTTT.

This clone was detected a few times. The rearrangement links TRBV15 to TRBJ1-2; 10 positions agree with TRBD1. With V trimmed by 3 bases and J by 8 bases, 6 bases remained unmatched. The V gene's germline CDR1 is LNHNV and CDR2 YYDKDF (reference sequence). The CDR3 sequence is 14 residues long. DNA of the CDR3: TGTGCCACCAGCAGGGACAGGGGGGCTTCAGGCTACACCTTC. This translates into CATSRDRGASGYTF. Together with reference TRBV15 and TRBJ1-2, the CDR3 gives the full variable domain: DAMVIQNPRYQVTQFGKPVTLSCSQTLNHNVMYWYQQKSSQAPKLLFHYYDKDFNNEADTPDNFQSRRPNTSFCFLDIRSPGLGDTAMYLCATSRDRGASGYTFGSGTRLTVV.